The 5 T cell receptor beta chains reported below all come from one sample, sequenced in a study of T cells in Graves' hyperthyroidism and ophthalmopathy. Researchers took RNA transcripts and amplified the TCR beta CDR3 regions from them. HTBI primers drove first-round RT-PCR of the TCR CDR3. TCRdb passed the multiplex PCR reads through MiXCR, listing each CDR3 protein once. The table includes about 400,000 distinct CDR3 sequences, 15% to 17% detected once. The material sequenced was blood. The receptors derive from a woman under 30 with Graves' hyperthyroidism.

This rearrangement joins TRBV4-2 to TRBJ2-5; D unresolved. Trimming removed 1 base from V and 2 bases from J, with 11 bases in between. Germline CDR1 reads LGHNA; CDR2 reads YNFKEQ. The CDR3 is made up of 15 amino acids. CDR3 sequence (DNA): TGTGCCAGCAGCCAAGGTTTTCAGGCTCAAGAGACCCAGTACTTC. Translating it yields CASSQGFQAQETQYF.

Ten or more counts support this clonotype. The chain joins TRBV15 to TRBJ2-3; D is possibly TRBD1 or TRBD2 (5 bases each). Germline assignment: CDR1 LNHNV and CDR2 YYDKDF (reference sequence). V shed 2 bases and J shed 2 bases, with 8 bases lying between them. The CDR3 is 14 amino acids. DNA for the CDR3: TGTGCCACCAGCAGACGGGACCCCACAGATACGCAGTATTTT. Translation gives CATSRRDPTDTQYF.

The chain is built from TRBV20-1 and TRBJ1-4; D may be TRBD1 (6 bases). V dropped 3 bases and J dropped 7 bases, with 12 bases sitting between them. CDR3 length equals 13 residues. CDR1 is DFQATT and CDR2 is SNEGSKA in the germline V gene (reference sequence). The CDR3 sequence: CSARDRLSEKLFF. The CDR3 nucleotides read TGCAGTGCTAGGGACAGACTAAGTGAAAAACTGTTTTTT.

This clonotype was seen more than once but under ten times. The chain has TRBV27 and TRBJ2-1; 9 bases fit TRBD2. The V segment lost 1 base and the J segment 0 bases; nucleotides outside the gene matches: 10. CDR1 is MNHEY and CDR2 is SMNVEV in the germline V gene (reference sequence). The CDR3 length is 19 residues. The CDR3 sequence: CASSLFRLADLSSYNEQFF. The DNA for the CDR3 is TGTGCCAGCAGTTTATTTCGACTAGCGGATCTAAGCTCCTACAATGAGCAGTTCTTC.

The CDR3 bases are TGTGCCAGCAGCGGCCCGGAGAGCACAGATACGCAGTATTTT. Amino acids: CASSGPESTDTQYF. This rearrangement joins TRBV9 to TRBJ2-3; D not resolved. Looked up from germline, CDR1 is SGDLS and CDR2 is YYNGEE. The V end was cut by 3 bases, the J end by 0 bases, with 8 bases between. There are 14 residues in the CDR3. Looking up the rest from reference TRBV9 and TRBJ2-3 gives the full variable domain: DSGVTQTPKHLITATGQRVTLRCSPRSGDLSVYWYQQSLDQGLQFLIQYYNGEERAKGNILERFSAQQFPDLHSELNLSSLELGDSALYFCASSGPESTDTQYFGPGTRLTVL.